Here is one TCR beta chain with its context. Its specific antigen is unknown. Base quality data are lacking; no much larger clone is found one base away. TCRbeta CDR3 regions were amplified from genomic DNA using the immunoSEQ Assay, a bias-controlled multiplex PCR. The study's own analysis went as follows. Nucleated cell counts per sample were estimated from amplification of reference gene primers within the assay. To quantify the absolute abundance of each unique TCRbeta CDR3 rearrangement, sequence reads were collapsed and filtered. For each sample, productive Simpson clonality was calculated as the square root of Simpson's diversity index across productive rearrangements. TCRdb obtained this table from immuneACCESS and retained in-frame rearrangements with V and J assigned. These tables miss some clones; where compared with another copy, unresolved V genes account for less than half of the shortfall, and the remainder is unexplained. That table supplies the V and J calls and clone size; D and trimming were determined from the DNA. Counted in this sample were over 150,000 clones; roughly nine tenths of them appeared once. The ten biggest clones cover 0.5% to 0.6% of the sample.

Whole blood was collected in K2EDTA tubes by collaborating institutions according to the institutions' own protocols. For TCRbeta analysis, collaborators shipped samples in one of three forms: frozen whole blood, isolated PBMCs, or DNA extracted from either of those sample types. This sample is part of a study of blood T cell repertoires in COVID-19 (dated by TCRdb to about 2020). About the investigation overall: The collaborator samples originated in the United States, Italy and Spain and spanned the acute and convalescent phases of COVID-19. The prospective study material was composed of cDNA or gDNA derived from T cells, B-cell-depleted T cells, or PBMCs. The dataset comprised deeply sampled blood TCRbeta repertoires from subjects exposed to, actively infected with, or recovered from COVID-19. The repertoires were released in a freely available public database meant as a resource for research on the immune response to SARS-CoV-2. Samples came from the ongoing ImmuneRACE study (first 160 participants) plus 1,254 subjects from 6 global collaborators. Nearly every sample came with metadata listing a de-identified subject ID, COVID-19 status, age in years and sex. Where HLA class I and class II types were available, the types were taken from metadata supplied by the sample provider, not from assay-based typing.

What the study reported, not specific to this receptor: Clinical and demographic metadata were provided uncurated, with the amount varying by source and participant.

Ends trimmed: V by 4 bases, J by 0 bases; bases unmatched to a gene: 11. Via the germline V gene, CDR1 is MGHRA and CDR2 YSYEKL. The CDR3 holds 17 amino acids from the cysteine to the phenylalanine. Of all the DNA, just the CDR3 is kept, 51 bases in frame from base 1. Sequenced material: peripheral blood. Recombination linked TRBV4-1 to TRBJ2-5; TRBD2 aligns with 7 central bases. This TCR was sampled from a man in his forties or fifties with acute or convalescent COVID-19. The CDR3 protein: CASSPASLAVYQETQYF. The DNA sequence is as follows: TGCGCCAGCAGCCCGGCGAGCCTAGCGGTTTACCAAGAGACCCAGTACTTC.